The 6 T cell receptor beta chains below come from one sample, sequenced in a study of T cells in Graves' hyperthyroidism and ophthalmopathy. The investigators amplified TCR beta CDR3 regions from RNA transcripts. A first-round RT-PCR of the TCR CDR3 used the HTBI primer set. TCRdb used MiXCR to reprocess the multiplex PCR reads, holding one entry per CDR3 protein. The data contain 600,000 or so distinct CDR3 sequences, around 15% of them singletons. Sequenced input: blood. All receptors come from a young woman with Graves' hyperthyroidism.

This clonotype was seen ten or more times. The chain recombines TRBV27 with TRBJ2-7; perhaps TRBD1 as D (6 bases). CDR1 is MNHEY and CDR2 is SMNVEV in the germline V gene (reference sequence). V dropped 1 base and J dropped 3 bases, with 13 bases sitting between them. The CDR3 has 15 amino acids. The CDR3 loop is CASSLFGTWHYEQYF. The DNA of the CDR3 is TGTGCCAGCAGTTTATTCGGGACATGGCACTACGAGCAGTACTTC.

The CDR3 is CASSELWATNEKLFF. As DNA, the CDR3 is TGTGCCAGCAGTGAACTGTGGGCAACTAATGAAAAACTGTTTTTT. The chain employs TRBV2 and TRBJ1-4; unclear D gene. Germline-derived CDR1 and CDR2 are SNHLY and FYNNEI. Deletions cut 2 bases from V and 0 bases from J, with 7 bases between. CDR3 length: 15 residues.

The V gene is TRBV9, the J gene TRBJ2-3; 9 nucleotides match TRBD2. Germline V lookup: CDR1 SGDLS, CDR2 YYNGEE. The CDR3 has 16 amino acids. J was trimmed by 6 bases and V by 0 bases; bases with no gene match: 8. Here the CDR3 reads CASSVGASGTRDTQYF. The DNA of the CDR3 is TGTGCCAGCAGCGTAGGGGCTAGCGGGACTAGGGATACGCAGTATTTT.

This clonotype was seen many times. V and J are TRBV3-1 and TRBJ2-5; D gene unclear. V gave up 1 base and J gave up 5 bases, with 8 bases separating them. This CDR3 is built from 13 residues. Per the germline V gene, CDR1 is LGHDT and CDR2 is YNNKEL (reference sequence). For the CDR3, the DNA is TGTGCCAGCAGCCAAGGGTGGCAGGAGACCCAGTACTTC. It codes for CASSQGWQETQYF.

This clonotype has at least ten counts. The gene calls are TRBV6-1 and TRBJ2-7, with TRBD2 matching 9 bases. Trimming at V came to 5 bases and at J to 2 bases, leaving 7 bases not matched to a gene. Germline values: CDR1 MNHNS, CDR2 SASEGT. The CDR3 runs to 15 residues. CDR3 coding DNA: TGTGCCAGCAGTCGTTCGGCGGGAGGGCCCTACGAGCAGTACTTC. It codes for CASSRSAGGPYEQYF.

This clonotype was found many times. The chain has TRBV18 and TRBJ2-1; 8 nucleotides align to TRBD2. Germline trimming cut 4 bases from V and 8 bases from J; bases unmatched to any gene: 7. Germline V gives CDR1 KGHSH, CDR2 LQKENI. The CDR3 contains 14 residues. The CDR3 protein is CASSQGLAGDEQFF. The CDR3 DNA reads as TGTGCCAGCTCACAGGGGCTAGCGGGCGATGAGCAGTTCTTC. Supplemented by reference TRBV18 and TRBJ2-1, the full variable domain reads NAGVMQNPRHLVRRRGQEARLRCSPMKGHSHVYWYRQLPEEGLKFMVYLQKENIIDESGMPKERFSAEFPKEGPSILRIQQVVRGDSAAYFCASSQGLAGDEQFFGPGTRLTVL.